These 22 T cell receptor beta chains were sequenced from one sample in a study of blood T cell repertoires in COVID-19. Method: immunoSEQ multiplex PCR; TCRdb's copy keeps in-frame clones and lacks some. The sample lists roughly 28,000 clones, 60% to 80% occurring once. The sequenced sample consisted of peripheral blood. All receptors derive from a woman in her 70s with active or convalescent COVID-19.

This chain connects TRBV13 to TRBJ2-7; D gene unclear. V gave up 4 bases and J gave up 6 bases, with 13 bases separating them. The CDR3 extends over 13 amino acids. Germline CDR1 and CDR2: PRHDT and FYEKMQ (reference sequence). CDR3 loop: CASSSSHILEQYF. The CDR3 coding sequence is TGTGCCAGCAGCTCCTCCCACATTCTCGAGCAGTACTTC.

The chain joins TRBV12-3 or TRBV12-4 to TRBJ1-1; possibly TRBD1 for D (5 bases). The CDR3 has 13 residues. V was trimmed by 3 bases and J by 6 bases, leaving 11 bases between them. Here the CDR3 DNA reads TGTGCCAGCAGTTTTGGGGCAGTCCCTGAAGCTTTCTTT. It yields the protein CASSFGAVPEAFF.

J is TRBJ2-7 and V is TRBV27; D gene uncertain. The germline V gene encodes CDR1 MNHEY and CDR2 SMNVEV (reference sequence). The CDR3 loop spans 12 amino acids. Trimming shortened V by 4 bases and J by 7 bases, and 11 bases separated the two germline ends. The CDR3 nucleotides read TGTGCCAGCAGTTCTGGTAGTTGGGAGCAGTACTTC. This sequence encodes CASSSGSWEQYF.

The V gene is TRBV3-1 (or the pseudogene TRBV3-2), the J gene TRBJ1-6; TRBD1 aligns across 8 bases. The CDR3 length is 15 residues. Germline CDR1 reads LGHDT; CDR2 reads YNNKEL (reference sequence). V lost 1 base to trimming and J lost 6 bases; unmatched junction nucleotides: 2. The CDR3 sequence is CASSQVGQGNSPLHF. CDR3 DNA: TGTGCCAGCAGCCAAGTCGGACAGGGTAATTCACCCCTCCACTTT.

This clone was seen just once. The chain couples TRBV9 to TRBJ2-7; no definite D call. The V gene lost 0 bases and the J gene lost 0 bases, with 10 bases spanning the gap. This CDR3 is 15 amino acids long. CDR1 is SGDLS, CDR2 YYNGEE, per germline. CDR3 DNA: TGTGCCAGCAGCGTAGGAGCGTTCCTCTCCTACGAGCAGTACTTC. It codes for CASSVGAFLSYEQYF.

The rearrangement joins TRBV5-4 to TRBJ2-7; the match to TRBD2 covers 7 bases. Germline assignment: CDR1 SGHNT and CDR2 YYREEE (reference sequence). CDR3 length equals 17 residues. V shed 0 bases, J shed 0 bases, and the junction held 9 bases outside the gene matches. DNA for the CDR3: TGTGCCAGCAGCTTGGGCTCTAGCGGAGGCCTCTCCTACGAGCAGTACTTC. The encoded protein is CASSLGSSGGLSYEQYF.

The V and J genes are TRBV10-1 and TRBJ1-1; D not resolved. This CDR3 is built from 10 residues. Trimming removed 7 bases from V and 10 bases from J, with 10 bases in between. The germline gives CDR1 WNHNN, CDR2 SYGVQD (reference sequence). CDR3 sequence (DNA): TGCGCCAGCATTCCGGTTAGAGCTTTCTTT. Its protein is CASIPVRAFF.

The chain joins TRBV7-3 to TRBJ1-2, with D perhaps matching TRBD1 (5 bases). CDR1 and CDR2 from the germline V gene are SGHTA and FQGTGA. V lost 2 bases and J 4 bases, leaving 11 bases between the germline ends. The CDR3 has 14 residues. The CDR3 reads CASSLPDKSYGYTF. The CDR3 coding sequence is TGTGCCAGCAGCTTACCGGACAAGTCCTATGGCTACACCTTC.

This clone was seen a single time. The chain carries TRBV7-2 and TRBJ2-7, with TRBD2 identical over 7 bases. V trimming: 4 bases; J trimming: 5 bases; junction bases outside the gene matches: 8. Germline CDR1 reads SGHTA; CDR2 reads FQGNSA. This CDR3 comprises 14 residues. The CDR3 protein is CASSYRPSGHEQYF. In DNA form, the CDR3 reads TGTGCCAGCAGCTACCGGCCTAGCGGCCACGAGCAGTACTTC.

The chain joins TRBV19 to TRBJ2-7, with TRBD1 identical over 10 bases. With V trimmed by 3 bases and J by 4 bases, 0 bases remained unmatched. CDR3 length: 13 amino acids. CDR1 and CDR2 from the germline V gene are LNHDA and SQIVND (reference sequence). The CDR3 nucleotides are TGTGCCAGTAGTATGGGACAGGGGTACGAGCAGTACTTC. This translates into CASSMGQGYEQYF. Based on the CDR3 plus reference TRBV19 and TRBJ2-7, the full variable domain is DGGITQSPKYLFRKEGQNVTLSCEQNLNHDAMYWYRQDPGQGLRLIYYSQIVNDFQKGDIAEGYSVSREKKESFPLTVTSAQKNPTAFYLCASSMGQGYEQYFGPGTRLTVT.

This sequence joins TRBV5-5 and TRBJ1-3; D is possibly TRBD1 (5 bases). Per germline, CDR1 SGHKS and CDR2 YYEKEE (reference sequence). CDR3 length equals 16 residues. V gave up 4 bases and J gave up 0 bases, with 14 bases separating them. In DNA form, the CDR3 reads TGTGCCAGCAGCGGGGGGTCGGCCCTCTCTGGAAACACCATATATTTT. This gives the protein CASSGGSALSGNTIYF.

This sequence joins TRBV7-9 and TRBJ1-3; perhaps TRBD1 as D (6 bases). Deletions cut 3 bases from V and 0 bases from J, with 12 bases between. CDR3 size: 16 residues. In germline, CDR1 is SEHNR, CDR2 FQNEAQ (reference sequence). The CDR3 sequence: CASSFLTGISGNTIYF. CDR3 nucleotide sequence: TGTGCCAGCAGCTTCCTTACAGGGATCTCTGGAAACACCATATATTTT.

The count of this clone is one. This chain uses TRBV6-6 with TRBJ2-5; D remains ambiguous. V dropped 2 bases and J dropped 4 bases, with 5 bases sitting between them. The CDR3 sequence is 12 residues long. Germline V CDR1 and CDR2: MNHNY, SVGAGI (reference sequence). The CDR3 sequence is CASSYVGETQYF. DNA of the CDR3: TGTGCCAGCAGTTACGTCGGAGAGACCCAGTACTTC.

V gene TRBV7-2 combines with J gene TRBJ2-5; the match to TRBD2 covers 10 bases. Germline loops: CDR1 SGHTA, CDR2 FQGNSA. The CDR3 runs to 16 residues. V was clipped by 0 bases and J by 2 bases; unmatched bases: 3. CDR3 DNA sequence: TGTGCCAGCAGCTTAGCTCGAGCGGGGGGGCAAGAGACCCAGTACTTC. It translates to CASSLARAGGQETQYF.

This clone occurred a few times. The chain carries TRBV5-1 and TRBJ2-2; 8 bases are shared with TRBD1. The CDR3 covers 14 residues. Germline trimming cut 7 bases from V and 4 bases from J; bases unmatched to any gene: 6. In germline, CDR1 is SGHRS, CDR2 YFSETQ. The CDR3 loop is CASAYRGSTGELFF. The CDR3 DNA reads TGCGCCAGCGCTTACAGGGGGAGCACCGGGGAGCTGTTTTTT.

This clone showed up just a few times. The V gene is TRBV6-5, the J gene TRBJ2-7, with TRBD1 matching over 7 bases. In germline, CDR1 is MNHEY, CDR2 SVGAGI. The CDR3 sequence is 15 residues long. The J segment lost 1 base and the V segment lost 6 bases, leaving 9 bases of the junction unmatched. The CDR3 loop is CASRSPGQSSYEQYF. CDR3 DNA sequence: TGTGCCAGCAGGTCACCGGGACAGAGTTCCTACGAGCAGTACTTC.

The chain combines TRBV3-1 (or the pseudogene TRBV3-2) with TRBJ2-1; TRBD2 aligns across 12 bases. Germline assignment: CDR1 LGHDT and CDR2 YNNKEL (reference sequence). After removal of 4 bases from V and 12 bases from J, the junction contained 10 bases not matched to a gene. This CDR3 is built from 15 residues. The CDR3 loop is CASSRTGLAGTWQFF. In DNA form, the CDR3 reads TGTGCCAGCAGCCGAACCGGACTAGCGGGAACTTGGCAGTTCTTC.

The sample holds one count of this clone. The V and J genes are TRBV14 and TRBJ2-5; TRBD1 might be the D (5 bases). V was trimmed by 2 bases and J by 0 bases, leaving 13 bases between them. The CDR3 sequence is 16 residues long. Germline CDR1 and CDR2: SGHDN and FVKESK. For the CDR3, the DNA is TGTGCCAGCAGCCAACCACAAGGGGCCTACCAAGAGACCCAGTACTTC. It yields the protein CASSQPQGAYQETQYF.

The CDR3: CASSFGTGASYEQYF. For the CDR3, the DNA is TGTGCCAGCAGCTTTGGGACAGGGGCCTCCTACGAGCAGTACTTC. The rearrangement links TRBV7-9 to TRBJ2-7; TRBD1 agrees at 10 bases. The germline V gene has CDR1 SEHNR and CDR2 FQNEAQ (reference sequence). V gave up 3 bases and J gave up 0 bases; unmatched junction bases: 2. The CDR3 totals 15 residues. The variable domain in full, with the rest retrieved from reference TRBV7-9 and TRBJ2-7, is DTGVSQNPRHKITKRGQNVTFRCDPISEHNRLYWYRQTLGQGPEFLTYFQNEAQLEKSRLLSDRFSAERPKGSFSTLEIQRTEQGDSAMYLCASSFGTGASYEQYFGPGTRLTVT.

The chain uses TRBV30 and TRBJ1-2; no reliable D call. Germline loops: CDR1 GTSNPN, CDR2 SVGIG (reference sequence). Trimming took 0 bases from V and 7 from J, leaving 9 bases between them. This CDR3 is 12 amino acids long. The CDR3 nucleotides read TGTGCCTGGAGTGTGCCAGGAGGTGGCTACACCTTC. Residues: CAWSVPGGGYTF.

This chain connects TRBV5-4 to TRBJ1-2; the match to TRBD1 covers 8 bases. The CDR3 runs 13 residues. V trimming: 4 bases; J trimming: 8 bases; junction bases outside the gene matches: 7. Germline V CDR1 and CDR2: SGHNT, YYREEE (reference sequence). Here the CDR3 DNA reads TGTGCCAGCAGCCAGGACAGGGCGTGGGGCTACACCTTC. Protein product: CASSQDRAWGYTF.

The chain combines TRBV7-2 with TRBJ2-7; the D gene is possibly TRBD2 (5 bases). The CDR3 extends over 14 amino acids. V shed 2 bases and J shed 3 bases, with 11 bases lying between them. The germline V gene encodes CDR1 SGHTA and CDR2 FQGNSA. CDR3 DNA: TGTGCCAGCAGCTTATTACGGGGTCACTACGAGCAGTACTTC. Translating it yields CASSLLRGHYEQYF.